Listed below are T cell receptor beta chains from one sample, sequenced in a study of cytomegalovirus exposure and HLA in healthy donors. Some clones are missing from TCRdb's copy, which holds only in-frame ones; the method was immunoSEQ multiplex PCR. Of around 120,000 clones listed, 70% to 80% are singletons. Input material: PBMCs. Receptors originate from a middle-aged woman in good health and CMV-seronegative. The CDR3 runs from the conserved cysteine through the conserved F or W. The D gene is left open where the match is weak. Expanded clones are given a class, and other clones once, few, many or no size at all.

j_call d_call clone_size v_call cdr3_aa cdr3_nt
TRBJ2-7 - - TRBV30 CAWSPFNFYEQYF TGTGCCTGGAGTCCCTTTAACTTCTACGAGCAGTACTTC
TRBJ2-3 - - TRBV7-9 CASSSWPRGSTDTQYF TGTGCCAGCAGCTCATGGCCTCGAGGAAGCACAGATACGCAGTATTTT
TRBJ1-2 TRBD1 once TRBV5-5 CASSFLDRDGYTF TGTGCCAGCAGCTTTTTGGACAGGGATGGCTACACCTTC
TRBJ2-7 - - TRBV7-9 CASSSLGGGYEQYF TGTGCCAGCAGCTCGCTAGGGGGGGGCTACGAGCAGTACTTC
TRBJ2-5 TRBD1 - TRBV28 CASSPGTAYQETQYF TGTGCCAGCAGTCCCGGGACAGCGTACCAAGAGACCCAGTACTTC
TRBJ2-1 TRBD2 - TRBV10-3 CAIRGDSGRHNEQFF TGTGCCATCAGAGGGGATAGCGGGAGGCACAATGAGCAGTTCTTC
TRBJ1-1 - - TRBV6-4 CASSDEIPPGGNTEAFF TGTGCCAGCAGTGACGAAATACCCCCCGGCGGGAACACTGAAGCTTTCTTT
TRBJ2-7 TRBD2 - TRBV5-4 CASSSSGEPYEQYF TGTGCCAGCAGCTCTAGCGGGGAGCCCTACGAGCAGTACTTC
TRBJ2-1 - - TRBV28 CASSLAQASDEQFF TGTGCCAGCAGTTTGGCACAGGCTTCCGATGAGCAGTTCTTC
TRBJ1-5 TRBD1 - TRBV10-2 CASSGQGRNQPQHF TGCGCCAGCAGTGGACAGGGGAGGAATCAGCCCCAGCATTTT
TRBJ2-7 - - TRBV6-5 CASSYTLGTYEQYF TGTGCCAGCAGTTACACACTAGGGACCTACGAGCAGTACTTC
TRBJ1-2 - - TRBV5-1 CASSLRGASYGYTF TGCGCCAGCAGCTTACGGGGGGCTAGCTATGGCTACACCTTC
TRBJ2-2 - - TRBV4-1 CASSQARDTGELFF TGCGCCAGCAGCCAAGCTCGCGACACCGGGGAGCTGTTTTTT
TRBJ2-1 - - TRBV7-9 CASSSPPSSYNEQFF TGTGCCAGCAGCTCCCCACCGAGCTCCTACAATGAGCAGTTCTTC
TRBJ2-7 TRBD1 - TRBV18 CASSPQDRVGAYEQYF TGTGCCAGCTCACCCCAAGACAGGGTTGGAGCCTACGAGCAGTACTTC
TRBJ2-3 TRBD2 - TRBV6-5 CASSLGLAGPDTQYF TGTGCCAGCAGCCTGGGACTAGCGGGGCCAGATACGCAGTATTTT
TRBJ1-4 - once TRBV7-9 CASSFLPGRGGPSNEKLFF TGTGCCAGCAGCTTTTTACCGGGCAGGGGCGGTCCTTCTAATGAAAAACTGTTTTTT
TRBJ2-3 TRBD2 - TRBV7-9 CASSIGLGADTQYF TGTGCCAGCAGCATCGGACTAGGGGCAGATACGCAGTATTTT
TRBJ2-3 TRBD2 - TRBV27 CASSSGLAGWSHDTQYF TGTGCCAGCAGCTCGGGACTAGCGGGATGGAGTCACGATACGCAGTATTTT
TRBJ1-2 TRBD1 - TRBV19 CASGSGTGVLSNYGYTF TGTGCCAGTGGGTCCGGGACAGGGGTCCTTTCTAACTATGGCTACACCTTC
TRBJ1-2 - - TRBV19 CASSIGFRINYGYTF TGTGCCAGTAGTATAGGCTTCAGAATTAACTATGGCTACACCTTC
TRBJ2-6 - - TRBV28 CASSHDRFSGANVLTF TGTGCCAGCAGCCATGACAGGTTCTCTGGGGCCAACGTCCTGACTTTC
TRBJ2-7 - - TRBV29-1 CSVEWAGTKYF TGCAGCGTTGAGTGGGCAGGAACGAAGTACTTC
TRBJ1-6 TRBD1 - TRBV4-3 CASSQDRDNSPLHF TGCGCCAGCAGCCAGGACAGGGATAATTCACCCCTCCACTTT
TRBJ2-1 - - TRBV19 CASSIVSNEQFF TGTGCCAGTAGTATAGTTAGCAATGAGCAGTTCTTC
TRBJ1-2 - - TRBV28 CASSQITSPGGRGGYTF TGTGCCAGCAGTCAAATTACATCCCCGGGGGGGCGCGGGGGCTACACCTTC
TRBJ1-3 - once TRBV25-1 CASSRGQGNTIYF TGTGCCAGCAGTCGCGGACAGGGAAACACCATATATTTT
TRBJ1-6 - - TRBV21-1 CASSRPGRGHSPLHF TGTGCCAGCAGCCGACCCGGAAGAGGGCATTCACCCCTCCACTTT
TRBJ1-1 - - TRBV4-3 CASSQDRRGSEAFF TGCGCCAGCAGCCAAGATCGTAGGGGATCTGAAGCTTTCTTT
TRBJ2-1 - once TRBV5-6 CASSPTGTEQFF TGTGCCAGCAGCCCTACAGGGACTGAGCAGTTCTTC
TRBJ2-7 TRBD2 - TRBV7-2 CASSPRGAGGPHEQYF TGTGCCAGCAGCCCCAGAGGGGCGGGGGGCCCCCACGAGCAGTACTTC
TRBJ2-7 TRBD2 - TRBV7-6 CASSLSLAGHPYEQYF TGTGCCAGCAGCTTAAGTCTAGCGGGCCACCCCTACGAGCAGTACTTC
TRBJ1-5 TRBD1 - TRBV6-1 CASSEVGQGEGYSNQPQHF TGTGCCAGCAGTGAAGTAGGACAGGGAGAGGGGTATAGCAATCAGCCCCAGCATTTT
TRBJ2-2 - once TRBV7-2 CASSFTVTGELFF TGTGCCAGCAGCTTCACGGTCACCGGGGAGCTGTTTTTT
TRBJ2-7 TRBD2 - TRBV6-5 CASSQRSGGREQYF TGTGCCAGCAGTCAACGTTCGGGAGGGCGGGAGCAGTACTTC
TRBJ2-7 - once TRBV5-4 CASSTRTEQYF TGTGCCAGCAGCACCCGGACTGAGCAGTACTTC
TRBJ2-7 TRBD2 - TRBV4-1 CASSQEISGTSDYEQYF TGCGCCAGCAGCCAAGAGATTAGTGGGACTAGCGATTACGAGCAGTACTTC
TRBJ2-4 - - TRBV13 CASMTVDLAKNIQYF TGTGCCAGCATGACGGTGGACTTAGCCAAAAACATTCAGTACTTC
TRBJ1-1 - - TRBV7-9 CASSLAALGQGNAFF TGTGCCAGCAGCTTAGCAGCGTTAGGGCAGGGGAACGCTTTCTTT
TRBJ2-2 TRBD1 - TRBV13 CASSPLGGQVTGELFF TGTGCCAGCAGCCCCCTGGGGGGACAGGTCACCGGGGAGCTGTTTTTT
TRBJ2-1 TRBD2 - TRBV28 CASSPSGGENEQFF TGTGCCAGCAGTCCTAGCGGGGGGGAGAATGAGCAGTTCTTC
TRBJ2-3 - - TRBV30 CAWTGTLVAYTQYF TGTGCCTGGACCGGGACTTTGGTGGCCTATACGCAGTATTTT
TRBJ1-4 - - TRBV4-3 CASSQTTGYTNEKLFF TGCGCCAGCAGCCAGACGACAGGATATACGAATGAAAAACTGTTTTTT
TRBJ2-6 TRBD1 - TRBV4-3 CASTRTGSISGANVLTF TGCGCCAGCACCCGGACAGGGTCGATATCTGGGGCCAACGTCCTGACTTTC
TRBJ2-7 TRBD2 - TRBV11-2 CASSLGGRGGYEQYF TGTGCCAGCAGCTTAGGAGGCCGGGGGGGCTACGAGCAGTACTTC
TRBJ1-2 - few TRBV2 CASRADSGDYGYTF TGTGCCAGCAGAGCCGACAGCGGGGACTATGGCTACACCTTC
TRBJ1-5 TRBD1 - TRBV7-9 CASSWTGDQPQHF TGTGCCAGCAGCTGGACAGGGGATCAGCCCCAGCATTTT
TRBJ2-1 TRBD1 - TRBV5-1 CASSPTLGDSSYNEQFF TGCGCCAGCAGCCCAACGTTGGGGGACAGCTCCTACAATGAGCAGTTCTTC
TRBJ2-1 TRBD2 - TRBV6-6 CASSAGLAGAHNEQFF TGTGCCAGCAGTGCCGGACTAGCGGGAGCGCACAATGAGCAGTTCTTC
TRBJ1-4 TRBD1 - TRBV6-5 CASSFTGGSTNEKLFF TGTGCCAGCAGTTTCACAGGGGGCTCAACTAATGAAAAACTGTTTTTT
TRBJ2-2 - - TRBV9 CASSVARVATGELFF TGTGCCAGCAGCGTTGCCAGGGTGGCCACCGGGGAGCTGTTTTTT
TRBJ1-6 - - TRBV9 CASSATWDIKYSPLHF TGTGCCAGCAGCGCTACTTGGGACATCAAGTACTCACCCCTCCACTTT
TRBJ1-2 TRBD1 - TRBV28 CASSIGQGGDGYTF TGTGCCAGCAGTATTGGACAGGGGGGCGATGGCTACACCTTC
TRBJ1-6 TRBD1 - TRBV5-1 CASSPEGDRGLSPLHF TGCGCCAGCAGCCCCGAGGGGGACAGGGGGCTTTCACCCCTCCACTTT
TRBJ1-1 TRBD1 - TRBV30 CAWRAPGQGLTEAFF TGTGCCTGGAGGGCACCGGGACAGGGCTTGACTGAAGCTTTCTTT
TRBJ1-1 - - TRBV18 CASSRVSTAEAFF TGTGCCAGCTCACGAGTTTCTACCGCTGAAGCTTTCTTT
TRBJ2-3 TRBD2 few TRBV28 CASSLTSGGASQYF TGTGCCAGCAGTTTGACTAGCGGGGGGGCATCGCAGTATTTT
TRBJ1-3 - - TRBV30 CAWKRLGSFSGNTIYF TGTGCCTGGAAGCGGTTAGGGAGCTTTTCTGGAAACACCATATATTTT
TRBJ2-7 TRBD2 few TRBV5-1 CASSSGLAGGASDTYEQYF TGCGCCAGCAGCTCGGGACTAGCGGGAGGAGCCTCCGATACCTACGAGCAGTACTTC
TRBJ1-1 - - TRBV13 CASSLSLSTGDYGTEAFF TGTGCCAGCAGCTTAAGCTTGTCCACAGGAGATTATGGAACTGAAGCTTTCTTT